The 32 T cell receptor beta chains below come from one sample, sequenced in a study of blood T cells in healthy people across ages. It was with a sample-barcoded 5' primer and a J-beta primer mix that a second PCR of roughly 7 to 12 cycles was run. TCRdb ran MiXCR on the 5' RACE reads and lists one entry per CDR3 protein. Of about 720,000 distinct CDR3 sequences listed, around 25% are singletons. These data were also filed under a second study, of T cells of mothers and their children.

The specimen sequenced was blood. Receptors were obtained from a boy aged 5 to 17 in good health.

The V and J genes are TRBV12-3 or TRBV12-4 and TRBJ2-1; the D gene could be TRBD1 or TRBD2 (5 bases each). Trimming took 5 bases from V and 15 from J, leaving 14 bases between them. The CDR3 covers 11 residues. CDR3 DNA: TGTGCCAGCAGTCCCGATTGGGGGAGGTTCTTC. Its translation is CASSPDWGRFF.

The CDR3 loop reads CASSLIAGVGEQYF. DNA for the CDR3: TGTGCCAGCAGCTTGATAGCGGGAGTCGGGGAGCAGTACTTC. The chain links TRBV7-9 to TRBJ2-7; 9 bases agree with TRBD2. Trimming at V came to 3 bases and at J to 7 bases, leaving 7 bases not matched to a gene. CDR1 and CDR2 from the germline V gene are SEHNR and FQNEAQ (reference sequence). CDR3 length: 14 residues.

This clonotype turned up a few times. The rearrangement joins TRBV6-5 to TRBJ2-3; TRBD1 matches at 8 bases. Germline V gene sequence: CDR1 MNHEY, CDR2 SVGAGI. This CDR3 region has 14 residues. J gave up 4 bases and V 5 bases, and 5 bases lay outside the gene matches. The CDR3 coding sequence is TGTGCCAGCAGTGACGGACAGGGTTCAGATACGCAGTATTTT. Amino acid sequence: CASSDGQGSDTQYF.

Worth noting for this clonotype: One end of the junction varies from germline; a read error may be responsible. The gene calls are TRBV7-9 and TRBJ1-2, with D perhaps matching TRBD1 (5 bases). CDR1 and CDR2 (germline): SEHNR, FQNEAQ (reference sequence). This CDR3 is 17 amino acids long. The CDR3 DNA reads as TGTGCCAGCAGCTCCCAAAGGGTGGAGGACAAGGACTATCGCTACACCTTC. It codes for CASSSQRVEDKDYRYTF.

This clonotype was found a few times. The chain employs TRBV18 and TRBJ1-4; 7 bases agree with TRBD1. The junction had 5 bases not matched to a gene; V was cut back by 1 base and J by 0 bases. Germline CDR1 and CDR2: KGHSH and LQKENI. The CDR3 length is 17 residues. The CDR3 region has the DNA TGTGCCAGCTCACCACTACAGGGGCCCACAACTAATGAAAAACTGTTTTTT. As protein: CASSPLQGPTTNEKLFF.

This rearrangement joins TRBV6-6 to TRBJ2-1, with 8 nucleotides matching TRBD2. Germline values: CDR1 MNHNY, CDR2 SVGAGI (reference sequence). The CDR3 length is 13 residues. V was pared by 4 bases and J by 7 bases, with 3 bases of the junction left unmatched. CDR3 loop: CASSSGLGNEQFF. CDR3 sequence (DNA): TGTGCCAGCAGTTCGGGACTAGGAAATGAGCAGTTCTTC.

This clonotype has only a few counts. The chain recombines TRBV10-3 with TRBJ2-5; no clear D. The V gene's germline CDR1 is ENHRY and CDR2 SYGVKD. This CDR3 has 13 residues. V was shortened by 4 bases and J by 2 bases, with 8 bases between the two germline ends. CDR3: CAISGTTQETQYF. Here the CDR3 DNA reads TGTGCCATCAGTGGAACCACACAAGAGACCCAGTACTTC.

This chain uses TRBV6-1 with TRBJ2-2; 7 bases line up with TRBD1. Germline V gives CDR1 MNHNS, CDR2 SASEGT. V was clipped by 6 bases and J by 3 bases; unmatched bases: 10. There are 16 residues in the CDR3. The CDR3 region is CASRTEGAGDTGELFF. Here the CDR3 DNA reads TGTGCCAGCAGAACTGAGGGGGCAGGGGACACCGGGGAGCTGTTTTTT.

This clonotype has more than one count but fewer than ten. The gene calls are TRBV7-3 and TRBJ2-7; TRBD2 matches at 7 bases. Germline V gene sequence: CDR1 SGHTA, CDR2 FQGTGA. Losses at the gene ends were 5 bases for V and 0 bases for J; bases not matched to a gene: 10. The CDR3 spans 16 residues. The CDR3 protein is CASSIDGGGTSYEQYF. The CDR3 DNA reads as TGTGCCAGCAGCATCGATGGGGGGGGAACCTCCTACGAGCAGTACTTC.

This clonotype occurred a few times. The chain is built from TRBV28 and TRBJ2-6; D may correspond to TRBD1 or TRBD2 (5 bases each). V lost 6 bases to trimming and J lost 2 bases, with 14 bases between them. This CDR3 has 16 residues. Germline V gene lookup returns CDR1 MDHEN and CDR2 SYDVKM. The CDR3 DNA sequence: TGTGCCAGCAGCGGAGTGAGGGGACCTGGGGCCAACGTCCTGACTTTC. Encoded protein: CASSGVRGPGANVLTF.

Worth noting for this clonotype: This may come from a read error, since a much larger clone is one base off. This chain joins TRBV6-4 and TRBJ2-5; 13 bases match TRBD2. Per the germline V gene, CDR1 is MRHNA and CDR2 is SNTAGT. The CDR3 is 15 amino acids. The CDR3 bases are TGTGCCAGCAGTGACACTAGCGGGGGGGCCAATGAGCGGTTCTTC. It specifies CASSDTSGGANERFF.

This clonotype was observed a handful of times. V gene TRBV4-3 combines with J gene TRBJ2-6; D not resolved. This CDR3 has 16 amino acids. Trimming removed 5 bases at V and 2 bases at J, with 13 bases between. Germline CDR1 and CDR2: LGHNA and YSLEER. The CDR3 DNA is TGCGCCAGCAGCTCAGATTATGGGACTGGGGCCAACGTCCTGACTTTC. This translates into CASSSDYGTGANVLTF.

The J gene is TRBJ1-1, the V gene TRBV20-1; no firm D call. There are 10 residues in the CDR3. Germline V lookup: CDR1 DFQATT, CDR2 SNEGSKA (reference sequence). With 0 bases removed from V and 7 bases from J, the gap between germline ends came to 3 bases. This CDR3 is CSARDVEAFF. CDR3 bases: TGCAGTGCTAGAGATGTTGAAGCTTTCTTT.

The chain is built from TRBV14 and TRBJ1-1; the D gene is possibly TRBD1 (6 bases). The CDR3 loop spans 13 amino acids. Trimming pared 8 bases from V and 5 bases from J, leaving 15 bases between. The germline V gene encodes CDR1 SGHDN and CDR2 FVKESK. CDR3 sequence reads: CASSRGGRTEAFF. The CDR3 DNA follows: TGTGCCAGCTCAAGGGGGGGGCGGACTGAAGCTTTCTTT.

This rearrangement joins TRBV7-8 to TRBJ1-6, with 10 positions matching TRBD1. There are 16 residues in the CDR3. Germline loops: CDR1 SGHVS, CDR2 FQNEAQ. V lost 7 bases, J lost 9 bases, and 12 bases stayed unmatched. CDR3 residues: CASNSPGQGRSSPLHF. The CDR3 coding sequence is TGTGCCAGCAACTCTCCGGGACAGGGGAGATCTTCACCCCTCCACTTT.

This rearrangement joins TRBV12-3 or TRBV12-4 to TRBJ2-1, with D perhaps TRBD2 (7 bases). This CDR3 spans 14 amino acids. V lost 3 bases to trimming and J lost 7 bases, with 13 bases between them. The CDR3 DNA reads as TGTGCCAGCAGTTTCCCGGGGGGACAAAATGAGCAGTTCTTC. Amino acids: CASSFPGGQNEQFF.

In this sample, this clonotype turned up once. V gene TRBV4-2 combines with J gene TRBJ2-3; possibly TRBD1 for D (6 bases). The CDR3 covers 17 residues. Germline loops: CDR1 LGHNA, CDR2 YNFKEQ. V was pared by 2 bases and J by 2 bases, with 17 bases between. In nucleotides, the CDR3 is TGTGCCAGCAGCCAAAGGGGGAATACAGCTCTCACAGATACGCAGTATTTT. Encoded protein: CASSQRGNTALTDTQYF.

V gene TRBV3-1 combines with J gene TRBJ2-1; 10 nucleotides agree with TRBD2. J was trimmed by 6 bases and V by 4 bases; bases with no gene match: 12. This CDR3 is 17 amino acids long. Germline V gene sequence: CDR1 LGHDT, CDR2 YNNKEL (reference sequence). CDR3 in amino acids: CASSRRAGTSALNEQFF. In nucleotides, the CDR3 is TGTGCCAGCAGCCGTAGAGCCGGGACTAGCGCCCTCAATGAGCAGTTCTTC.

For this clonotype: One end of the junction is discordant with germline, which a read error may explain. The chain employs TRBV12-3 or TRBV12-4 and TRBJ2-3, with TRBD2 matching 9 bases. This CDR3 comprises 16 residues. CDR3: CACSLTAGLATDTQYF. The CDR3 DNA is TGTGCCTGCAGTTTGACCGCCGGACTAGCGACAGATACGCAGTATTTT.

The chain has TRBV18 and TRBJ2-7, with D hard to call. Trimming cost V 2 bases and J 3 bases, with 17 bases left between them. The length of the CDR3 is 16 residues. Germline V CDR1 and CDR2: KGHSH, LQKENI. The CDR3 DNA is TGTGCCAGCTCACCAACTTTCCGGACGGTATACTACGAGCAGTACTTC. Amino acid sequence: CASSPTFRTVYYEQYF.

This chain uses TRBV24-1 with TRBJ1-2; D gene ambiguous. The CDR3 has 14 amino acids. Between the trimmed V and J ends, which lost 3 bases and 7 bases, there was a span of 14 bases. CDR1 and CDR2 from the germline V gene are KGHDR and SFDVKD. DNA for the CDR3: TGTGCCACCAGTGATATCACAGCCTGGGGTGGCTACACCTTC. Its translation: CATSDITAWGGYTF.

This rearrangement joins TRBV7-2 to TRBJ2-2, with D unclear. The CDR3 runs to 16 residues. Per the germline V gene, CDR1 is SGHTA and CDR2 is FQGNSA. The germline V and J ends were trimmed by 2 bases and 5 bases, with 15 bases remaining between them. CDR3 DNA sequence: TGTGCCAGCAGCTTATACTGGAGTCCATCAACCGGGGAGCTGTTTTTT. It is translated as CASSLYWSPSTGELFF.

The chain combines TRBV28 with TRBJ1-1; D is possibly TRBD1 (5 bases). The CDR3 contains 13 residues. Per the germline V gene, CDR1 is MDHEN and CDR2 is SYDVKM. Trimming removed 10 bases from V and 2 bases from J, with 14 bases in between. The CDR3 bases are TGTGCCACCAAGGACACAGTAAACACTGAAGCTTTCTTT. It specifies CATKDTVNTEAFF.

This clonotype showed up just a few times. The chain joins TRBV7-9 to TRBJ1-4; TRBD1 aligns across 9 bases. CDR3 length: 13 residues. In germline, CDR1 is SEHNR, CDR2 FQNEAQ (reference sequence). Unmatched junction bases numbered 2, after V lost 6 bases and J lost 6 bases. The CDR3 sequence: CASRGTGHEKLFF. CDR3 nucleotide sequence: TGTGCCAGCAGGGGGACAGGGCATGAAAAACTGTTTTTT. Complete variable domain (other parts from reference TRBV7-9 and TRBJ1-4): DTGVSQNPRHKITKRGQNVTFRCDPISEHNRLYWYRQTLGQGPEFLTYFQNEAQLEKSRLLSDRFSAERPKGSFSTLEIQRTEQGDSAMYLCASRGTGHEKLFFGSGTQLSVL.

This clonotype was seen a handful of times. The chain's CDR3 is CASSLGRGEYEQYF. The CDR3, as DNA: TGCGCCAGCAGCCTCGGCAGGGGGGAATACGAGCAGTACTTC. V usage is TRBV4-3 and J usage is TRBJ2-7; maybe TRBD1 (7 bases). The CDR3 has 14 amino acids. Deletions cut 4 bases from V and 4 bases from J, with 14 bases between. CDR1 and CDR2 (germline): LGHNA, YSLEER.

This clonotype was recorded a few times. The rearrangement joins TRBV3-1 to TRBJ2-7, with 12 positions matching TRBD2. CDR1 is LGHDT, CDR2 YNNKEL, per germline (reference sequence). With V trimmed by 3 bases and J by 1 base, 4 bases remained unmatched. The CDR3 spans 16 residues. The CDR3 bases are TGTGCCAGCAGCCACCCAGGACTAGCGGGATCCTACGAGCAGTACTTC. Encoded protein: CASSHPGLAGSYEQYF.

The rearrangement links TRBV5-1 to TRBJ1-6, with D perhaps matching TRBD1 (5 bases). Trimming took off 5 bases at V and 7 bases at J, with 19 bases between the two ends. This CDR3 is built from 16 residues. Germline lookup yields CDR1 SGHRS and CDR2 YFSETQ. This CDR3 is CASSIQGRVENSPLHF. In DNA form, the CDR3 reads TGCGCCAGCAGTATTCAGGGACGGGTCGAGAATTCACCCCTCCACTTT.

The chain has TRBV29-1 and TRBJ2-7; 8 nucleotides line up with TRBD2. The CDR3 consists of 15 residues. The V gene's germline CDR1 is SQVTM and CDR2 ANQGSEA. With 6 bases clipped from V and 0 bases from J, the junction kept 10 bases outside the gene matches. This CDR3 reads CSVTRPSGSSYEQYF. CDR3 nucleotides: TGCAGCGTCACTCGACCGAGCGGGAGCTCCTACGAGCAGTACTTC.

This chain links TRBV14 with TRBJ2-7; 9 bases align to TRBD1. With V trimmed by 1 base and J by 3 bases, 10 bases remained unmatched. The CDR3 extends over 17 amino acids. Germline V gene lookup returns CDR1 SGHDN and CDR2 FVKESK. The CDR3 protein is CASSQVGRRDRDYEQYF. Written as DNA, the CDR3 is TGTGCCAGCAGCCAAGTGGGGCGCAGGGACAGGGACTACGAGCAGTACTTC. Full variable domain (missing parts from reference TRBV14 and TRBJ2-7): EAGVTQFPSHSVIEKGQTVTLRCDPISGHDNLYWYRRVMGKEIKFLLHFVKESKQDESGMPNNRFLAERTGGTYSTLKVQPAELEDSGVYFCASSQVGRRDRDYEQYFGPGTRLTVT.

This clonotype was counted a few times. Being one base from a much bigger clone, this may be a read error. The V call is TRBV25-1, the J call TRBJ2-3; possibly TRBD1 or TRBD2 for D (5 bases each). Germline assignment: CDR1 MGHDK and CDR2 SYGVNS. V was pared by 0 bases and J by 11 bases, with 12 bases between. CDR3 size: 13 residues. The CDR3 coding sequence is TGTGCCAGCAGTGAATACCGGGGACCTGAGCAGTATTTT. This encodes CASSEYRGPEQYF. Combining the CDR3 with reference TRBV25-1 and TRBJ2-3 gives the whole variable domain EADIYQTPRYLVIGTGKKITLECSQTMGHDKMYWYQQDPGMELHLIHYSYGVNSTEKGDLSSESTVSRIRTEHFPLTLESARPSHTSQYLCASSEYRGPEQYFGPGTRLTVL.

The rearrangement joins TRBV24-1 to TRBJ2-7; the D gene could be TRBD1 or TRBD2 (5 bases each). Looked up from germline, CDR1 is KGHDR and CDR2 is SFDVKD. Between the trimmed V and J ends, which lost 10 bases and 0 bases, there was a span of 9 bases. The CDR3 covers 12 residues. The CDR3 protein is CATRGPSYEQYF. The CDR3 DNA sequence: TGTGCCACGAGGGGCCCCTCCTACGAGCAGTACTTC.

V gene TRBV21-1 combines with J gene TRBJ2-7; TRBD1 is the table's D call and was not checked against the DNA. TRBV21-1 is marked as a pseudogene. The CDR3 totals 16 residues. The CDR3 sequence is CASSNLKRQQAYEQYF. The CDR3 DNA reads TGTGCCAGCAGCAATTTAAAGAGACAGCAAGCCTACGAGCAGTACTTC.